Here is one T cell receptor beta chain with its context. Its specificity is unknown. CDR1 ENHRY and CDR2 SYGVKD come from the germline V gene. Trimming removed 0 bases from V and 8 bases from J; junction bases left unmatched: 4. This CDR3 is 16 amino acids long. This PCR relied on a set of 60 Vbeta primers and 13 Jbeta primers. Assay used: immunoSEQ multiplex PCR; TCRdb lists only in-frame clones, some missing. This sample has roughly 84,000 clones; over 70% occur once, and the top ten carry 5.5% to 7%. The sample belongs to a study of cytomegalovirus exposure and HLA in healthy donors. Overall study results and limits: Earlier findings revealed that most TCR beta V segments proved productive either about 87% or about 30% of the time.

This receptor was identified in a male donor in good health and CMV-seropositive. The sequencing input was PBMCs. This chain links TRBV10-3 with TRBJ2-1, with 13 bases identical to TRBD2. CDR3: CAISESLAGGLDEQFF. CDR3 DNA sequence: TGTGCCATCAGTGAGTCACTAGCGGGAGGGCTGGATGAGCAGTTCTTC.